One T cell receptor (beta chain) is described in this entry. Assay: immunoSEQ multiplex PCR; the TCRdb copy retains only in-frame clones and omits some. The table records under 40,000 clones, about 96% of them present only once. Stated treatment: preoperative locoregional IRX-2 cytokine immunotherapy. Preoperative locoregional IRX-2 cytokine immunotherapy was tested in the phase Ib source study. Trimming pared 10 bases from V and 1 base from J, leaving 26 bases between. The CDR3 has 18 amino acids. This sample was taken from a study of preoperative IRX-2 immunotherapy in early breast cancer. V gene TRBV23-1 combines with J gene TRBJ2-1; D gene ambiguous. TRBV23-1 is an open reading frame whose function is uncertain. This receptor was obtained from a human donor with breast cancer. Sampling was done from a patient treated with IRX-2 immunotherapy. In nucleotides, the CDR3 is TGCGCCACTGGGCCCAACCAGAAAAAACCACCTTCCTACAATGAGCAGTTCTTC. This translates into CATGPNQKKPPSYNEQFF.